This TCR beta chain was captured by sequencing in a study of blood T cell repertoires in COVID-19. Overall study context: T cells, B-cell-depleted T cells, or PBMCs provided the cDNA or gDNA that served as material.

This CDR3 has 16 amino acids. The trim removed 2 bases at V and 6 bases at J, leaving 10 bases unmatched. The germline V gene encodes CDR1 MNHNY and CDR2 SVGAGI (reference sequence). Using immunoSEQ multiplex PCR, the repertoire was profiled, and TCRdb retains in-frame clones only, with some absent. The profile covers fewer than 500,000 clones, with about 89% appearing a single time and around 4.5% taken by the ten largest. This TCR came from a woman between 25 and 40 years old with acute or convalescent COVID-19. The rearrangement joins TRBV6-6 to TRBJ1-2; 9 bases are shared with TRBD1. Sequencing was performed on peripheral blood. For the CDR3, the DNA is TGTGCCAGCAGTTACAGTGGTTGGGGACAGGGTAATGGCTACACCTTC. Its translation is CASSYSGWGQGNGYTF.